The subject of this entry is one T cell receptor beta chain. What it recognizes is unknown. These data come from a study of identical twins. Germline V gene data show CDR1 as MNHEY and CDR2 as SMNVEV (reference sequence). The CDR3 is 16 residues long. Trimming removed 6 bases from V and 6 bases from J, with 23 bases in between. In every case, the donor was a healthy Caucasian. General study points: Modelling approaches yielded underestimates of out-of-frame TCR alpha sharing between monozygotic twins. With abundant cord blood beta clonotypes, insertions were fewer; memory repertoires showed no such pattern.

TCRdb re-called the 5' RACE reads through MiXCR, storing one row per CDR3 protein. The sample yields 1,800,000 or so distinct CDR3 sequences, less than 40% seen once. The rearrangement uses TRBV27 and TRBJ1-2; TRBD1 is a possible D gene (5 bases). Sequencing used cord blood. The receptor was isolated from a newborn girl in good health. For the CDR3, the DNA is TGTGCCAGCAGACACTCAATCGGGACGGACCACCATGGCTACACCTTC. Encoded protein: CASRHSIGTDHHGYTF.